This T cell receptor (beta chain) was identified in a study of blood T cell repertoires in COVID-19 (dated by TCRdb to 2018 to 2020). With respect to the entire study: Samples from collaborators originated in the United States, Italy and Spain and spanned both the acute and convalescent phases of COVID-19. The material from the prospective study consisted of cDNA or gDNA derived from T cells, B-cell-depleted T cells, or PBMCs. Deeply sampled blood TCRbeta repertoires from subjects exposed to, actively infected with, or recovered from COVID-19 were included in the dataset. A freely available public database, intended as a resource for researchers studying the immune response to SARS-CoV-2, is where the repertoires were released. The samples were drawn from the first 160 participants of the ongoing ImmuneRACE study and from 950 to 1,500 subjects provided by 6 global collaborators. Sample metadata almost always included a de-identified subject ID, COVID-19 status, age in years and sex. HLA class I and class II types, where available, came from metadata supplied by the sample provider rather than from assay-based typing.

Whole blood was collected in K2EDTA tubes by collaborating institutions according to the institutions' own protocols. For TCRbeta analysis, collaborators shipped samples in one of three forms: frozen whole blood, isolated PBMCs, or DNA extracted from either of those sample types. Broader findings and caveats from the paper: The amount of clinical and demographic metadata varied by source and participant and was provided uncurated.

From cysteine to phenylalanine, the CDR3 is 16 amino acids long. CDR3 DNA only is kept here, 48 bases in frame from base 1. The CDR1 and CDR2 encoded by the germline V gene (reference sequence) are LGHDT and YNNKEL. V loses 4 bases, J loses 4 bases, and the germline ends lie 19 bases apart. On this clone: The antigen it binds to is not known. Base quality data are lacking; no much larger clone is found one base away.

TCRbeta CDR3 regions were amplified from genomic DNA using the immunoSEQ Assay, a bias-controlled multiplex PCR. The study's own analysis went as follows. The number of nucleated cells in each sample was estimated by amplification of reference gene primers within the assay. To quantify the absolute abundance of each unique TCRbeta CDR3 rearrangement, sequence reads were collapsed and filtered. Productive Simpson clonality was computed per sample as the square root of Simpson's diversity index over productive rearrangements. Drawn from immuneACCESS, this table holds only the in-frame rearrangements with V and J called that TCRdb kept. Clones are partly lost; checked studies trace under half to an unresolved V gene and leave the rest unexplained. That table furnishes V, J and clone size, whereas the DNA furnished D and trimming. For this sample there are around 86,000 clones; around 87% appear just once. About 5% of the sample comes from the top ten.

Material for sequencing was peripheral blood. The sequence joins TRBV3-1 (or the pseudogene TRBV3-2) to TRBJ1-1, with no D gene named confidently. The source is a woman older than 75 with acute or convalescent COVID-19. CDR3 sequence: CASSRPPTHLGTEAFF. The DNA sequence is as follows: TGTGCCAGCAGCCGACCTCCGACACATTTGGGCACTGAAGCTTTCTTT.